Below, one T cell receptor beta chain is given with its context. The data are from a study of shared clonotypes between healthy human individuals. CD45RO-negative, CCR7-selected cells formed the naive CD8 fraction, which excluded terminally differentiated effector memory CD45RA+ cells. Germline V gene sequence: CDR1 SGHKS, CDR2 YYEKEE (reference sequence). V lost 3 bases and J lost 1, with 22 bases in between. The CDR3 runs to 18 residues. Sequencing used immunoSEQ multiplex PCR; TCRdb keeps in-frame clones, though not all of them. The repertoire includes more than 2 million clones, around 95% of them detected once, and about 1.7% sits in the top ten.

The TCR was taken from a man aged 18 to 30 in good health. Some clones in this sample may be carry-over from other donors' samples. The source material was naive CD8+ T cells from PBMCs. The chain carries TRBV5-5 and TRBJ1-1; the D is unclear. The CDR3 coding sequence is TGTGCCAGCAGCTCTCCCCCACCCACGTGGGAATCGAACACTGAAGCTTTCTTT. This gives the protein CASSSPPPTWESNTEAFF.